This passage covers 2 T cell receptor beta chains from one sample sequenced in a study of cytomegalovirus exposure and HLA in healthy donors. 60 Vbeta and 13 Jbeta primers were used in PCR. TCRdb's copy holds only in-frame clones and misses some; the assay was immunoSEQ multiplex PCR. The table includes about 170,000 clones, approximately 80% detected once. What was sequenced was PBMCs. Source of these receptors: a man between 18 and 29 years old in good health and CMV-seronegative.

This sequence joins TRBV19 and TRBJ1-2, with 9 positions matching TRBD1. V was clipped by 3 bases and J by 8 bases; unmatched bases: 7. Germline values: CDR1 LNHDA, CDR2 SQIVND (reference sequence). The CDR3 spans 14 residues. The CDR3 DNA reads TGTGCCAGTAGTATTGGACAGGGGCAGGAGGGCTACACCTTC. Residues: CASSIGQGQEGYTF.

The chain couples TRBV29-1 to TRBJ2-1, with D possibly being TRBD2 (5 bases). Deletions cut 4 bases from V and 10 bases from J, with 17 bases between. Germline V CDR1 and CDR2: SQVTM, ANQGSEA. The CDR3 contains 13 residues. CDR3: CSVVVRADREQFF. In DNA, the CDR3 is TGCAGCGTTGTAGTGAGGGCGGACCGCGAGCAGTTCTTC.